This T cell receptor (beta chain) was recorded in a study of shared clonotypes between healthy human individuals. Study-wide findings and caveats: When compared with the clonotypes that were shared by all four sorted-subset donors, the non-shared clonotypes turned out to have lower generation probabilities.

Libraries were prepared by immunoSEQ multiplex PCR; TCRdb keeps only in-frame clonotypes and omits some of them. The sample has some 1,900,000 clones, about 95% seen once; the top ten hold 1% to 1.5%. V was clipped by 6 bases and J by 2 bases, with 14 bases between them. Looked up from germline, CDR1 is MNHEY and CDR2 is SVGAGI. CDR3 length: 14 residues. Positively selected for CCR7, the CD45RO-negative cells used as naive CD8 cells excluded terminally differentiated effector memory CD45RA+ cells. Concerning this clone itself: What it binds is not known.

The sample taken for sequencing was naive CD8+ T cells sorted from blood. This chain connects TRBV6-5 to TRBJ2-7; D possibly corresponds to TRBD2 (5 bases). The sequence was collected from a man aged 18 to 35 in good health. This chain's CDR3 is CASSSGIEAYEQYF. CDR3 in DNA: TGTGCCAGCAGCTCCGGGATCGAAGCCTACGAGCAGTACTTC.